Below are 5 T cell receptor beta chains sequenced from a single sample in a study of regulatory T cells in long-lasting Graves disease. Assembly of TCR beta libraries relied on iRepertoire HTBI primers together with Arm-PCR of CDR3 regions. One entry per CDR3 protein, called by TCRdb with MiXCR from the multiplex PCR reads. Of more than 400,000 distinct CDR3 sequences listed, 16% are singletons. The time point denotes: newly diagnosed GD, antithyroid drugs for less than 3 months. Researchers made the TCR library from RNA that was extracted from PBMCs. This same sample was also taken into another study, of T cells in Graves' hyperthyroidism and ophthalmopathy.

Sample: peripheral blood mononuclear cells (PBMCs), taken at new diagnosis, from a patient treated with antithyroid drugs. These receptors were collected from a man aged 40-55 years with Graves disease.

This clonotype was counted at least ten times. This chain uses TRBV12-3 or TRBV12-4 with TRBJ1-1, with 8 positions matching TRBD1. V shed 5 bases and J 5 bases; nucleotides not matched to a gene: 4. This CDR3 has 13 amino acids. DNA of the CDR3: TGTGCCAGCAGTCGGACAGGGCTAACTGAAGCTTTCTTT. Its translation: CASSRTGLTEAFF.

This clonotype was seen once. The J gene is TRBJ2-3, the V gene TRBV9; D gene unclear. Trimming pared 0 bases from V and 5 bases from J, leaving 13 bases between. The germline V gene has CDR1 SGDLS and CDR2 YYNGEE. The CDR3 is 15 amino acids. The CDR3 loop reads CASSVGSVSQDTQYF. In nucleotides, the CDR3 is TGTGCCAGCAGCGTAGGCAGCGTTTCACAAGATACGCAGTATTTT.

This clonotype was observed many times. The chain combines TRBV5-1 with TRBJ2-3; D might be TRBD1 (5 bases). CDR3 length equals 15 residues. Deletions cut 4 bases from V and 2 bases from J, with 14 bases between. In germline, CDR1 is SGHRS, CDR2 YFSETQ. The CDR3: CASSIGQGYTDTQYF. CDR3 in DNA: TGCGCCAGCAGCATAGGCCAGGGCTACACAGATACGCAGTATTTT.

At least ten counts were recorded for this clonotype. The junction departs from germline at one end; a sequencing error may be responsible. V gene TRBV5-1 combines with J gene TRBJ2-1, with 8 nucleotides matching TRBD2. CDR3 size: 15 residues. Germline CDR1 is SGHRS and CDR2 is YFSETQ. The CDR3 reads CASSLGAGAYNEQFF. The CDR3 DNA follows: TGTGCCAGCAGCTTAGGAGCGGGAGCTTACAATGAGCAGTTCTTC. Complete variable domain (other parts from reference TRBV5-1 and TRBJ2-1): KAGVTQTPRYLIKTRGQQVTLSCSPISGHRSVSWYQQTPGQGLQFLFEYFSETQRNKGNFPGRFSGRQFSNSRSEMNVSTLELGDSALYLCASSLGAGAYNEQFFGPGTRLTVL.

This clonotype was observed a handful of times. The CDR3 loop is CASSLEGFGEAFF. Here the CDR3 DNA reads TGCGCCAGCAGCTTGGAAGGTTTCGGTGAAGCTTTCTTT. The chain joins TRBV5-1 to TRBJ1-1; no clear D. Germline assignment: CDR1 SGHRS and CDR2 YFSETQ. V was trimmed by 0 bases and J by 7 bases, leaving 10 bases between them. The CDR3 is made up of 13 amino acids.